These 5 T cell receptor beta chains were sequenced from one sample in a study of T cell changes during pregnancy in multiple sclerosis. Sequencing was performed with immunoSEQ multiplex PCR; in TCRdb, only in-frame clones are kept and a portion is missing. The sample shows about 85,000 clones, approximately 90% of them seen only once. The starting material was peripheral blood, obtained in the first trimester of pregnancy. The receptors originated from a female donor with multiple sclerosis, enrolled in a pregnancy study.

The rearrangement links TRBV5-1 to TRBJ2-5; TRBD2 aligns across 9 bases. The DNA end lines up better with TRBJ2-7; the J call may be wrong. Germline CDR1 and CDR2: SGHRS and YFSETQ. The CDR3 has 14 amino acids. The CDR3 DNA is TGCGCCAGCAGCTTTAGCGGGGGTAGCAACGAGCAGTACTTC. This codes for CASSFSGGSNEQYF.

V usage is TRBV6-1 and J usage is TRBJ1-1; 7 bases match TRBD1. The CDR3 totals 14 residues. The J segment lost 3 bases and the V segment lost 2 bases, leaving 3 bases of the junction unmatched. The V gene's germline CDR1 is MNHNS and CDR2 SASEGT. The DNA of the CDR3 is TGTGCCAGCAGTGAACAGGGGGATCACACTGAAGCTTTCTTT. Protein sequence: CASSEQGDHTEAFF.

The chain is built from TRBV27 and TRBJ2-3, with a weak D call TRBD2 (6 bases). Germline V CDR1 and CDR2: MNHEY, SMNVEV (reference sequence). The CDR3 is 13 amino acids. The ends were cut back, 5 bases at V and 4 bases at J, with 10 bases in the middle. For the CDR3, the DNA is TGTGCCAGCAGTCGGGGGACGGCAGATACGCAGTATTTT. Its protein product is CASSRGTADTQYF.

In DNA form, the CDR3 reads TGTGCCAGTGCCCTAAGTAGCTCTGGAAACACCATATATTTT. Protein: CASALSSSGNTIYF. The chain uses TRBV6-5 and TRBJ1-3, with D uncertain. Germline CDR1 and CDR2: MNHEY and SVGAGI. V lost 9 bases and J 0 bases, leaving 12 bases between the germline ends. The CDR3 runs 14 residues.

The chain is built from TRBV7-2 and TRBJ1-1; D remains unclear. V shed 1 base and J shed 0 bases, with 9 bases lying between them. The length of the CDR3 is 15 residues. Germline CDR1 reads SGHTA; CDR2 reads FQGNSA. CDR3 protein: CASSLGGFMNTEAFF. As DNA, the CDR3 is TGTGCCAGCAGCTTAGGAGGGTTCATGAACACTGAAGCTTTCTTT.